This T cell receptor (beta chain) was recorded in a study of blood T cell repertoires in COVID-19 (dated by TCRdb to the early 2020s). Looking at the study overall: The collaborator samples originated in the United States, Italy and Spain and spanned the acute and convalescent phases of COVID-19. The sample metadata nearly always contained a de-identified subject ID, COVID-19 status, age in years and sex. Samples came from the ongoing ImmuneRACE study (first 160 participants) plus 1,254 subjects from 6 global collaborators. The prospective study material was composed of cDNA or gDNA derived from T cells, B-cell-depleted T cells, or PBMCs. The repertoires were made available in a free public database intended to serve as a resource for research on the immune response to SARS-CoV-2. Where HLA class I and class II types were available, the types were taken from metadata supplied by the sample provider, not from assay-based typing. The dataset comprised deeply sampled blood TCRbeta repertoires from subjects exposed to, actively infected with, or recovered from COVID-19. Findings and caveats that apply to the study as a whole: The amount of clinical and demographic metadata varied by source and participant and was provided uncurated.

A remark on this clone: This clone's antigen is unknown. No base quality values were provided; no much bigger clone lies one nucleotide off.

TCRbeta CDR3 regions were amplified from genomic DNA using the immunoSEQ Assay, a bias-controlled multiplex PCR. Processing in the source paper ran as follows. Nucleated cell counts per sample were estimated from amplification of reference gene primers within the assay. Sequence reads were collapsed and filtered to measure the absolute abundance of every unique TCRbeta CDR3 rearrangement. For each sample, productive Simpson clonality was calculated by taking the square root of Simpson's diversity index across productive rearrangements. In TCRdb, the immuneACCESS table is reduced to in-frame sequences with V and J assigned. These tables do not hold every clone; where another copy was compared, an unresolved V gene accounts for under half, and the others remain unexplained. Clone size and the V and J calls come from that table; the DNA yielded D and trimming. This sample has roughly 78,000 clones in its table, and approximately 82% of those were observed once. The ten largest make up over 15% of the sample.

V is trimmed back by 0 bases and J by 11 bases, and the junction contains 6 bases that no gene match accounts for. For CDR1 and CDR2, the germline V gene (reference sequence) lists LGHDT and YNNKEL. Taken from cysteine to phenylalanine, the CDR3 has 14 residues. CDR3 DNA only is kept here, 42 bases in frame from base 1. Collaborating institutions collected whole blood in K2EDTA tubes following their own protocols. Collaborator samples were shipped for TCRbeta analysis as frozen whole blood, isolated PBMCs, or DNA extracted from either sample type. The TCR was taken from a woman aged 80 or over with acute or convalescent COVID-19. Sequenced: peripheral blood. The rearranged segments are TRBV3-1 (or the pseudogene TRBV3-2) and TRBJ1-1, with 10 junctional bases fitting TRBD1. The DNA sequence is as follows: TGTGCCAGCAGCCAAGAACGGAGGGGACAGGGGGCTTTCTTT. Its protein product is CASSQERRGQGAFF.